This paragraph covers one T cell receptor beta chain sequence. The antigen is undetermined. The germline gene is not matched at one end of the junction; a read error may be the cause. The sample is drawn from a study of cytomegalovirus exposure and HLA in healthy donors. Overall study results and limits: Roughly uniform depth of sequencing across donors was assumed in presence/absence analyses. Sequencing artifact likely explains a cluster of highly shared sequence variants. According to the study, 150 to 200 TCR beta chains were cytomegalovirus-associated.

Donors showed nominal health when sampled, although they likely had unrecorded immune exposures. The PCR made use of 60 Vbeta and 13 Jbeta primers. Data came from immunoSEQ multiplex PCR; TCRdb stores just in-frame clones and leaves some out. The data hold approximately 150,000 clones, with about 79% observed a single time. This CDR3 is built from 17 residues. Germline lookup yields CDR1 LNHDA and CDR2 SQIVND (reference sequence). V and J are TRBV19 and TRBJ2-3; the match to TRBD2 covers 7 bases. The sequence was collected from a man aged 35-49 years in good health and CMV-seropositive. Sample: PBMCs. As DNA, the CDR3 is TGTGCCAGCAGTATTAACGCGGCGGGAGTGGTGGCAGATACGCAGTATTTT. Translated, it gives CASSINAAGVVADTQYF.